The 5 T cell receptor beta chains below all came from one sample that was sequenced in a study of shared clonotypes between healthy human individuals. Profiling relied on immunoSEQ multiplex PCR, and the TCRdb table lists in-frame clones only, not all of them. Among over 95,000 clones listed, over 65% were seen once. The sample comprised memory CD8+ T cells sorted from blood. Noted subset: CD45RO+ cells pooled with CCR7-negative TemRA cells. The receptors come from a young woman in good health.

The V call is TRBV6-1, the J call TRBJ2-3; a possible D gene is TRBD1 (8 bases). Trimming cost V 6 bases and J 4 bases, with 14 bases left between them. The germline V gene encodes CDR1 MNHNS and CDR2 SASEGT. This CDR3 spans 14 amino acids. CDR3 in DNA: TGTGCCAGCAGGGACAGGGCGGGAGCAGATACGCAGTATTTT. This sequence encodes CASRDRAGADTQYF.

This sequence joins TRBV2 and TRBJ2-2; 9 positions agree with TRBD1. Germline V gene sequence: CDR1 SNHLY, CDR2 FYNNEI. The CDR3 length is 15 residues. With 6 bases clipped from V and 2 bases from J, the junction kept 4 bases outside the gene matches. The chain's CDR3 is CASRPGQGNTGELFF. The CDR3, as DNA: TGTGCCAGCAGACCGGGACAGGGAAACACCGGGGAGCTGTTTTTT.

This clone was recorded only once. The chain carries TRBV4-2 and TRBJ1-2; 10 bases are a match to TRBD1. Germline assignment: CDR1 LGHNA and CDR2 YNFKEQ. The CDR3 is 16 residues long. The junction had 8 bases not matched to a gene; V was cut back by 0 bases and J by 7 bases. The CDR3 region is CASSQDAPGQGSGYTF. In DNA, the CDR3 is TGTGCCAGCAGCCAAGATGCCCCGGGACAGGGGTCTGGCTACACCTTC.

The chain uses TRBV25-1 and TRBJ2-2; D gene unclear. Between the trimmed V and J ends, which lost 1 base and 1 base, there was a span of 10 bases. Germline V lookup: CDR1 MGHDK, CDR2 SYGVNS. This CDR3 is built from 16 residues. In nucleotides, the CDR3 is TGTGCCAGCAGTGAATCAAGGACCGGGAACACCGGGGAGCTGTTTTTT. As protein: CASSESRTGNTGELFF.

The V call is TRBV11-2, the J call TRBJ2-5; no firm D call. The closer fit of TRBJ2-7 to the DNA end suggests the J call may be wrong. This CDR3 spans 13 amino acids. The germline gives CDR1 SGHAT, CDR2 FQNNGV. In nucleotides, the CDR3 is TGTGCCAGCAGCTATAGGACGGATCCCGAGCAGTACTTC. Its protein is CASSYRTDPEQYF.